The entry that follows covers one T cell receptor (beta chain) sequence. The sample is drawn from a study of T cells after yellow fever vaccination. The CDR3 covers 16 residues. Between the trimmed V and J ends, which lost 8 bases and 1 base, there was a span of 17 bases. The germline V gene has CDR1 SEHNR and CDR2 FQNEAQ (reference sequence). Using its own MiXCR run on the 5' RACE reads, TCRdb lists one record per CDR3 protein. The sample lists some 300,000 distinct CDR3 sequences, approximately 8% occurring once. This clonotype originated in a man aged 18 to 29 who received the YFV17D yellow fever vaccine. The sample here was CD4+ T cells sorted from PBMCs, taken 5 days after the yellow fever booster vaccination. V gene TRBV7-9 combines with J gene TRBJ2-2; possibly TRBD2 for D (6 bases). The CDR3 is CASVPGRFENTGELFF. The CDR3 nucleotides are TGTGCCAGCGTCCCAGGGAGGTTTGAGAACACCGGGGAGCTGTTTTTT. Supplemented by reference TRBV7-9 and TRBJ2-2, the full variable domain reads DTGVSQNPRHKITKRGQNVTFRCDPISEHNRLYWYRQTLGQGPEFLTYFQNEAQLEKSRLLSDRFSAERPKGSFSTLEIQRTEQGDSAMYLCASVPGRFENTGELFFGEGSRLTVL.